This passage covers 27 T cell receptor beta chains from one sample sequenced in a study of T-cell memory formation after mild COVID-19. Via MiXCR, TCRdb re-called the 5' RACE reads, giving one row per CDR3 protein. The data show about 350,000 distinct CDR3 sequences, 14% seen once. Material for sequencing was PBMCs or a T cell subset sorted from them (not recorded which). Every receptor here comes from a man aged 18 to 30 who had mild COVID-19 (a few samples of this study predate the infection). Cell type and time point are not known.

This clonotype was seen just once. The chain recombines TRBV20-1 with TRBJ2-1; D possibly corresponds to TRBD2 (6 bases). CDR1 is DFQATT and CDR2 is SNEGSKA in the germline V gene (reference sequence). The CDR3 is 16 residues long. V lost 0 bases and J lost 2, with 14 bases in between. The CDR3 nucleotides are TGCAGTGCTAGAGATCGTGGCGGGGTAACCTACAATGAGCAGTTCTTC. Translating it yields CSARDRGGVTYNEQFF.

The V and J genes are TRBV9 and TRBJ2-7; the match to TRBD1 covers 9 bases. With 3 bases clipped from V and 5 bases from J, the junction kept 3 bases outside the gene matches. Germline V gene lookup returns CDR1 SGDLS and CDR2 YYNGEE. The CDR3 is made up of 13 amino acids. The CDR3 protein is CASSADRGDEQYF. DNA for the CDR3: TGTGCCAGCAGCGCGGACAGGGGAGACGAGCAGTACTTC. Full variable domain (outside the CDR3, taken from reference TRBV9 and TRBJ2-7): DSGVTQTPKHLITATGQRVTLRCSPRSGDLSVYWYQQSLDQGLQFLIQYYNGEERAKGNILERFSAQQFPDLHSELNLSSLELGDSALYFCASSADRGDEQYFGPGTRLTVT.

The chain combines TRBV24-1 with TRBJ2-2, with D possibly being TRBD1 (6 bases). Germline V lookup: CDR1 KGHDR, CDR2 SFDVKD. The CDR3 loop spans 15 amino acids. Trimming pared 3 bases from V and 3 bases from J, leaving 10 bases between. The CDR3 reads CATSDNRVDTGELFF. CDR3 nucleotides: TGTGCCACCAGTGATAACAGGGTGGACACCGGGGAGCTGTTTTTT.

This clonotype appeared a few times. J is TRBJ2-4 and V is TRBV7-2; D might be TRBD2 (5 bases). With 7 bases removed from V and 8 bases from J, the gap between germline ends came to 15 bases. This CDR3 spans 13 amino acids. Germline-derived CDR1 and CDR2 are SGHTA and FQGNSA. CDR3 nucleotide sequence: TGTGCCAGCACCCCCTGGGGAGCGGACATTCAGTACTTC. Its protein product is CASTPWGADIQYF.

There are a few counts of this clonotype. The chain joins TRBV5-1 to TRBJ1-4; D call uncertain. V was cut by 2 bases and J by 8 bases, with 13 bases left in between. Per the germline V gene, CDR1 is SGHRS and CDR2 is YFSETQ. The CDR3 spans 14 residues. The CDR3 reads CASSFYSSREKLFF. In DNA, the CDR3 is TGCGCCAGCAGCTTTTACAGCAGCAGAGAAAAACTGTTTTTT. Complete variable domain (other parts from reference TRBV5-1 and TRBJ1-4): KAGVTQTPRYLIKTRGQQVTLSCSPISGHRSVSWYQQTPGQGLQFLFEYFSETQRNKGNFPGRFSGRQFSNSRSEMNVSTLELGDSALYLCASSFYSSREKLFFGSGTQLSVL.

This clonotype has only a few counts. The CDR3, as DNA: TGTGCCAGCAGCTTGGGGCGGCTTCGGTACAATGAGCAGTTCTTC. This codes for CASSLGRLRYNEQFF. The chain carries TRBV5-6 and TRBJ2-1; unclear D gene. The V gene's germline CDR1 is SGHDT and CDR2 YYEEEE. The CDR3 is 15 amino acids. V was cut by 0 bases and J by 4 bases, with 11 bases left in between.

This clonotype was counted ten times or more. The V call is TRBV6-2 or TRBV6-3, the J call TRBJ2-1; 9 bases fit TRBD2. Per the germline V gene, CDR1 is MNHEY and CDR2 is SVGEGT. The CDR3 is 16 amino acids. The ends lost 0 bases at V and 9 bases at J; junction bases unmatched: 9. The CDR3 loop reads CASSYSWRGGQGEQFF. DNA of the CDR3: TGTGCCAGCAGTTACTCCTGGCGGGGGGGCCAGGGTGAGCAGTTCTTC.

This chain uses TRBV7-8 with TRBJ1-2; a weak D match, TRBD1 (5 bases). V lost 4 bases to trimming and J lost 5 bases, with 14 bases between them. CDR1 is SGHVS, CDR2 FQNEAQ, per germline. CDR3 length: 14 residues. The CDR3 region is CASSSPGQAYGYTF. CDR3 coding DNA: TGTGCCAGCAGCTCCCCGGGGCAGGCATATGGCTACACCTTC.

The chain has TRBV2 and TRBJ2-1; 9 bases fit TRBD2. V lost 6 bases, J lost 10 bases, and 16 bases stayed unmatched. The CDR3 totals 16 residues. From germline, CDR1 is SNHLY and CDR2 FYNNEI. The CDR3 DNA sequence: TGTGCCAGCAGCCCGTGGAAGCGGGGGGCTCCGGAAGAGCAGTTCTTC. Its translation is CASSPWKRGAPEEQFF.

This clonotype was detected only a few times. The J gene is TRBJ2-2, the V gene TRBV5-6; TRBD2 aligns across 7 bases. In germline, CDR1 is SGHDT, CDR2 YYEEEE. This CDR3 comprises 14 residues. The trim removed 3 bases at V and 7 bases at J, leaving 6 bases unmatched. CDR3 region: CASSWGGRGGELFF. CDR3 coding DNA: TGTGCCAGCAGCTGGGGAGGGCGAGGCGGGGAGCTGTTTTTT.

A few counts support this clonotype. The J gene is TRBJ1-2, the V gene TRBV4-1; D not certain. Looked up from germline, CDR1 is MGHRA and CDR2 is YSYEKL. The germline V and J ends were trimmed by 2 bases and 4 bases, with 8 bases remaining between them. The CDR3 loop spans 13 amino acids. This chain's CDR3 is CASSQLGLYGYTF. The CDR3 DNA is TGCGCCAGCAGCCAATTAGGGCTCTATGGCTACACCTTC.

The chain has TRBV5-1 and TRBJ2-3; D is ambiguous. CDR3 length: 15 residues. From germline, CDR1 is SGHRS and CDR2 YFSETQ. The V end lost 5 bases, the J end lost 1 base, and 14 bases lay between the germline ends. CDR3 amino acids: CASRELTDRTDTQYF. CDR3 sequence (DNA): TGCGCCAGCAGGGAGTTGACGGACCGCACAGATACGCAGTATTTT.

This clonotype showed up many times. The chain carries TRBV10-3 and TRBJ2-3; D is unresolved. The CDR3 has 13 residues. The V end lost 0 bases, the J end lost 6 bases, and 7 bases lay between the germline ends. Germline V gives CDR1 ENHRY, CDR2 SYGVKD. CDR3 loop: CAISESDGDTQYF. For the CDR3, the DNA is TGTGCCATCAGTGAGTCGGATGGGGATACGCAGTATTTT.

The sample holds one count of this clonotype. This chain connects TRBV20-1 to TRBJ2-7; 12 nucleotides match TRBD2. Germline V gives CDR1 DFQATT, CDR2 SNEGSKA (reference sequence). CDR3 length equals 15 residues. Unmatched junction bases numbered 6, after V lost 4 bases and J lost 2 bases. The CDR3 nucleotides are TGCAGTGCTACCCCGGCTAGCGGGGGGGCCTACGAGCAGTACTTC. It encodes CSATPASGGAYEQYF.

V is TRBV7-9 and J is TRBJ1-2; the D is unclear. The ends were cut back, 4 bases at V and 3 bases at J, with 18 bases in the middle. CDR3 size: 16 residues. Germline CDR1 reads SEHNR; CDR2 reads FQNEAQ (reference sequence). Written as DNA, the CDR3 is TGTGCCAGCAGCTCCCTGGGGAAATGGGGTGACTATGGCTACACCTTC. Translation gives CASSSLGKWGDYGYTF.

This clonotype appeared a few times. The genes are TRBV19 and TRBJ2-1, with D possibly matching TRBD2 (7 bases). Trimming took off 10 bases at V and 9 bases at J, with 25 bases between the two ends. Germline lookup yields CDR1 LNHDA and CDR2 SQIVND (reference sequence). The CDR3 totals 15 residues. This chain's CDR3 is CATLPDRGAGGEQFF. The CDR3 coding sequence is TGTGCCACCCTCCCAGACCGGGGGGCCGGGGGTGAGCAGTTCTTC.

This clonotype showed up just a few times. The chain uses TRBV15 and TRBJ1-5; D unresolved. The germline V gene has CDR1 LNHNV and CDR2 YYDKDF (reference sequence). Trimming stripped 0 bases from V and 3 bases from J, with 9 bases between. This CDR3 has 15 amino acids. CDR3 bases: TGTGCCACCAGCAGAGAAGGAGGCAACAATCAGCCCCAGCATTTT. This gives the protein CATSREGGNNQPQHF.

In this sample, this clonotype turned up a few times. The chain couples TRBV7-2 to TRBJ2-2; TRBD1 matches at 7 bases. The CDR3 loop spans 15 amino acids. V gave up 6 bases and J gave up 7 bases; unmatched junction bases: 11. Germline loops: CDR1 SGHTA, CDR2 FQGNSA. The CDR3 nucleotides are TGTGCCAGCAGTCTGGCGACAGGGCGGATCGGGGAGCTGTTTTTT. It yields the protein CASSLATGRIGELFF.

The chain joins TRBV29-1 to TRBJ1-1; 10 nucleotides agree with TRBD1. CDR1 is SQVTM and CDR2 is ANQGSEA in the germline V gene. V shed 6 bases and J 9 bases; nucleotides not matched to a gene: 4. The CDR3 length is 11 residues. CDR3 residues: CSVRQGAKAFF. CDR3 DNA sequence: TGCAGCGTCCGACAGGGGGCGAAAGCTTTCTTT.

The chain combines TRBV5-5 with TRBJ1-1, with D possibly being TRBD1 (5 bases). This CDR3 is built from 17 residues. The V and J ends lost 0 bases and 4 bases respectively, with 19 bases between them. CDR1 and CDR2 (germline): SGHKS, YYEKEE (reference sequence). Here the CDR3 reads CASSLGFRDGWGTEAFF. The CDR3 nucleotides read TGTGCCAGCAGCTTGGGGTTCAGGGATGGGTGGGGCACTGAAGCTTTCTTT.

This chain connects TRBV27 to TRBJ2-1; no clear D gene. CDR1 MNHEY and CDR2 SMNVEV come from the germline V gene (reference sequence). The CDR3 spans 13 residues. V dropped 4 bases and J dropped 6 bases, with 10 bases sitting between them. In DNA, the CDR3 is TGTGCCAGCAGTTCAACTACGTTCAATGAGCAGTTCTTC. This translates into CASSSTTFNEQFF.

This clonotype was seen more than once but under ten times. The rearrangement joins TRBV29-1 to TRBJ1-2, with D perhaps matching TRBD1 (5 bases). The V and J ends lost 6 bases and 4 bases respectively, with 12 bases between them. This CDR3 region has 12 residues. Germline V lookup: CDR1 SQVTM, CDR2 ANQGSEA. The CDR3 spells CSVDDSLYGYTF. CDR3 DNA: TGCAGCGTCGATGACAGCCTCTATGGCTACACCTTC.

The gene calls are TRBV4-1 and TRBJ2-7; D remains ambiguous. Trimming removed 1 base from V and 0 bases from J, with 16 bases in between. Germline lookup yields CDR1 MGHRA and CDR2 YSYEKL. This CDR3 spans 17 amino acids. DNA for the CDR3: TGCGCCAGCAGCCAAGGTCCCCCTGGGTTTACCTCCTACGAGCAGTACTTC. This translates into CASSQGPPGFTSYEQYF.

This clonotype was observed at least ten times. The V gene is TRBV10-3, the J gene TRBJ2-1, with D possibly being TRBD1 (6 bases). V was shortened by 5 bases and J by 10 bases, with 15 bases between the two germline ends. This CDR3 contains 13 residues. In germline, CDR1 is ENHRY, CDR2 SYGVKD. Written as DNA, the CDR3 is TGTGCCATCAGTCGACAGGAATTCCAAGAGCAGTTCTTC. Amino acid sequence: CAISRQEFQEQFF.

The CDR3 region is CASSPLSGNYEQYF. DNA of the CDR3: TGCGCCAGCAGCCCTCTTTCGGGGAACTACGAGCAGTACTTC. This sequence joins TRBV5-1 and TRBJ2-7, with TRBD2 as a possible D gene (5 bases). CDR3 length: 14 amino acids. Germline V gene sequence: CDR1 SGHRS, CDR2 YFSETQ. Trimming shortened V by 4 bases and J by 3 bases, and 14 bases separated the two germline ends. The complete variable domain, with remaining parts taken from reference TRBV5-1 and TRBJ2-7, reads KAGVTQTPRYLIKTRGQQVTLSCSPISGHRSVSWYQQTPGQGLQFLFEYFSETQRNKGNFPGRFSGRQFSNSRSEMNVSTLELGDSALYLCASSPLSGNYEQYFGPGTRLTVT.

The CDR3, as DNA: TGTGCCAGCAGACCGACAGGGGAGATTTCTGGAAACACCATATATTTT. Its translation is CASRPTGEISGNTIYF. The genes are TRBV7-9 and TRBJ1-3, with TRBD1 matching 8 bases. The CDR3 is 16 amino acids. Losses at the gene ends were 6 bases for V and 1 base for J; bases not matched to a gene: 8. Germline V gene sequence: CDR1 SEHNR, CDR2 FQNEAQ (reference sequence).

The table lists this clonotype with many counts. This rearrangement joins TRBV12-3 or TRBV12-4 to TRBJ2-2; possible D gene TRBD1, 5 bases. V lost 3 bases, J lost 2 bases, and 10 bases lay in between. CDR3 length: 15 amino acids. The CDR3 loop is CASSFKRGNTGELFF. As DNA, the CDR3 is TGTGCCAGCAGTTTCAAAAGGGGTAACACCGGGGAGCTGTTTTTT.